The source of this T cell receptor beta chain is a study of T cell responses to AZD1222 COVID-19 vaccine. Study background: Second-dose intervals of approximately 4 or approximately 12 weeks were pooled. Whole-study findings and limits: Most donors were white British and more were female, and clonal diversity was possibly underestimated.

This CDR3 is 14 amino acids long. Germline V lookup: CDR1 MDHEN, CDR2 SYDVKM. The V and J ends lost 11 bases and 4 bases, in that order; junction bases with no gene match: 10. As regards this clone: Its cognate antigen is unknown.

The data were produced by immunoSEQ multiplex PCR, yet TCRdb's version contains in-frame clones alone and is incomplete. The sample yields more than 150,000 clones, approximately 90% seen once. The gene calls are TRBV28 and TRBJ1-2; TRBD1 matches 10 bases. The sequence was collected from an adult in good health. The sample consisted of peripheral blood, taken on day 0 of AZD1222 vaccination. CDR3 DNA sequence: TGTGCCGCCGGGGGGGGACAGGGGTTCTATGGCTACACCTTC. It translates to CAAGGGQGFYGYTF.